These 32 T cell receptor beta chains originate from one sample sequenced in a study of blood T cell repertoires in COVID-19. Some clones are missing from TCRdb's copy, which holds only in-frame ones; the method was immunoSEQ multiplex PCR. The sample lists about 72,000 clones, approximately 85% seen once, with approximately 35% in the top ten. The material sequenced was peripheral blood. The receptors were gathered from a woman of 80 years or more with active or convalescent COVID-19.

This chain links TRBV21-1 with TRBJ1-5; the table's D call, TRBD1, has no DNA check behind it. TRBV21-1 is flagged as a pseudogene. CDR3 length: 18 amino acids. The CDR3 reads CASSRKLAGTGWGQPQHF. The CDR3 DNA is TGTGCCAGCAGCAGAAAATTAGCCGGGACAGGCTGGGGTCAGCCCCAGCATTTT.

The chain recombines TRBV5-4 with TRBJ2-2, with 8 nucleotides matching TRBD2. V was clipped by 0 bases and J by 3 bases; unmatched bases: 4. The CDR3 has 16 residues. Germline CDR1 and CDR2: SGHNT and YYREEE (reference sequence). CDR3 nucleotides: TGTGCCAGCAGCTTGGGTAGCGGGGAGCACACCGGGGAGCTGTTTTTT. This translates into CASSLGSGEHTGELFF.

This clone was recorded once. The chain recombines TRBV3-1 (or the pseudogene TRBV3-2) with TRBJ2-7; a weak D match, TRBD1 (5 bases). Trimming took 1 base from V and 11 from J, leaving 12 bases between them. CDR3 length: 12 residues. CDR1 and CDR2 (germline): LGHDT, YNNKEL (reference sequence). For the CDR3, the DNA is TGTGCCAGCAGCCAAGTCGCAGGACAAGAGTACTTC. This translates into CASSQVAGQEYF.

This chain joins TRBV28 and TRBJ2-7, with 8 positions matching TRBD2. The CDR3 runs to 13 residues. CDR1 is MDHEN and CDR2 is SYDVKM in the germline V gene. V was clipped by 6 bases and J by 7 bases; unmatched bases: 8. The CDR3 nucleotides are TGTGCCAGCAGCGACGCGGGGGGCTGGGAGCAGTACTTC. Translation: CASSDAGGWEQYF.

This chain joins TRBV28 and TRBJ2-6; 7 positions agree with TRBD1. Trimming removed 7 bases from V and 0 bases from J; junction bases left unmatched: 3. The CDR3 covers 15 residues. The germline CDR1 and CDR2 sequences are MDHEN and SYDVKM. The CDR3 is CASTQGSSGANVLTF. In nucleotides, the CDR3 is TGTGCCAGCACACAGGGGTCCTCTGGGGCCAACGTCCTGACTTTC.

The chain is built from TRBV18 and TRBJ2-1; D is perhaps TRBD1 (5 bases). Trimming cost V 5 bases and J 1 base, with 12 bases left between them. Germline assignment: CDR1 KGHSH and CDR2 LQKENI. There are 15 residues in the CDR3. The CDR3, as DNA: TGTGCCAGCTCAGTTGACAGTAGGTCCTACAATGAGCAGTTCTTC. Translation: CASSVDSRSYNEQFF.

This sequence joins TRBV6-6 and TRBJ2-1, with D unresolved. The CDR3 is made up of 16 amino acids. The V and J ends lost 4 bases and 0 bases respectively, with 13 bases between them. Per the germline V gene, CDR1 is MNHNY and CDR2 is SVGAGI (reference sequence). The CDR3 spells CASSSRVASSYNEQFF. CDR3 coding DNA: TGTGCCAGCAGTTCGCGCGTAGCCAGCTCCTACAATGAGCAGTTCTTC.

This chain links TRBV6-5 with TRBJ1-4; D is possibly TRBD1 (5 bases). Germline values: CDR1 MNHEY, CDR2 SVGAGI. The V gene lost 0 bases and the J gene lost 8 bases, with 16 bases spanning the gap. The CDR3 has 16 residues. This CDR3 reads CASSYSPLGVGEKLFF. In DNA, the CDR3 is TGTGCCAGCAGTTACTCCCCTCTAGGGGTTGGCGAAAAACTGTTTTTT.

DNA for the CDR3: TGTGCCAGCAGTTTCGGGGACACCTCTTATTATGGCTACACCTTC. This sequence encodes CASSFGDTSYYGYTF. The chain recombines TRBV27 with TRBJ1-2; D is possibly TRBD1 (6 bases). This CDR3 is 15 amino acids long. The V end was cut by 3 bases, the J end by 5 bases, with 16 bases between. Germline V gives CDR1 MNHEY, CDR2 SMNVEV (reference sequence).

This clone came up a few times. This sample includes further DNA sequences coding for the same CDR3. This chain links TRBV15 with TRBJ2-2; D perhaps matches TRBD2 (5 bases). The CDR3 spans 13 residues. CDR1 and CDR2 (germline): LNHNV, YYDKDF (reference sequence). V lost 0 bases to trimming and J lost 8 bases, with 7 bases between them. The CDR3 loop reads CATSRDPGGELFF. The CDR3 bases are TGTGCCACCAGCAGAGATCCGGGGGGGGAGCTGTTTTTT.

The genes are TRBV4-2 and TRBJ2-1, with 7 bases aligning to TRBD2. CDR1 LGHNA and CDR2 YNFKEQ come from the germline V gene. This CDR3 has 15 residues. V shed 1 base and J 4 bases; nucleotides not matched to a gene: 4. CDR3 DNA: TGTGCCAGCAGCCAAGGGGCGGGGGAGTACAATGAGCAGTTCTTC. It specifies CASSQGAGEYNEQFF.

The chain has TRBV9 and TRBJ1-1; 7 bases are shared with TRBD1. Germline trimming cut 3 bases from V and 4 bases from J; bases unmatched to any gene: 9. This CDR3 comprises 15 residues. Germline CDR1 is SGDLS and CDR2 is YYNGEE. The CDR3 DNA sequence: TGTGCCAGCAGCGCGCGCCAAACAGGGGTCACTGAAGCTTTCTTT. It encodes CASSARQTGVTEAFF.

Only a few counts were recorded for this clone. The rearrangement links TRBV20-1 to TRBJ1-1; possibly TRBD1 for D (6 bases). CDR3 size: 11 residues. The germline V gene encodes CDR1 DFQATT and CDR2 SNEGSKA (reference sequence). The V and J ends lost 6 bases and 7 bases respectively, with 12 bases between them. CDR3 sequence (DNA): TGCAGTGCAACTACAGGGTTTGAAGCTTTCTTT. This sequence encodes CSATTGFEAFF.

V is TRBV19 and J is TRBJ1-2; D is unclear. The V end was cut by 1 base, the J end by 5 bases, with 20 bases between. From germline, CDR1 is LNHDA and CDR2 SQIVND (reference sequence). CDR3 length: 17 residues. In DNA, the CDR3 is TGTGCCAGTAGTATAGGCCCGGGAATATCTGCCTTTTATGGCTACACCTTC. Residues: CASSIGPGISAFYGYTF.

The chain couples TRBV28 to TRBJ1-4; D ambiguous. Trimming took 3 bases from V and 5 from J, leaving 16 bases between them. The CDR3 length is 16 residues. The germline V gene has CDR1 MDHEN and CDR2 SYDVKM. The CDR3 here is CASSFRGLGTNEKLFF. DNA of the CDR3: TGTGCCAGCAGTTTTCGAGGGTTGGGAACAAATGAAAAACTGTTTTTT.

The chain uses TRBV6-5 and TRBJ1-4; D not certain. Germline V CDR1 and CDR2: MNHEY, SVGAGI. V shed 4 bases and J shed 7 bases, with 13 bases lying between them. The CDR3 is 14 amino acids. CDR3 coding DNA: TGTGCCAGCAGTTTATCCGGTTCCTTTGAAAAACTGTTTTTT. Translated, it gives CASSLSGSFEKLFF.

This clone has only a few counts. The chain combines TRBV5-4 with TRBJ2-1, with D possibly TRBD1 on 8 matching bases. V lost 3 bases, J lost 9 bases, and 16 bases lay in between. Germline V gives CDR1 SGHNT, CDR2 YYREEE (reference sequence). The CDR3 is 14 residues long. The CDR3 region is CASSWATGEGEQFF. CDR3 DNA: TGTGCCAGCAGCTGGGCGACAGGGGAGGGTGAGCAGTTCTTC. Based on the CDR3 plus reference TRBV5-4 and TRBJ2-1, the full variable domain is ETGVTQSPTHLIKTRGQQVTLRCSSQSGHNTVSWYQQALGQGPQFIFQYYREEENGRGNFPPRFSGLQFPNYSSELNVNALELDDSALYLCASSWATGEGEQFFGPGTRLTVL.

CDR3 region: CAISSDRGGNEQFF. DNA for the CDR3: TGTGCCATCAGCTCGGACAGGGGAGGCAATGAGCAGTTCTTC. The chain recombines TRBV10-3 with TRBJ2-1, with 9 bases matching TRBD1. Looked up from germline, CDR1 is ENHRY and CDR2 is SYGVKD. Trimming removed 6 bases from V and 6 bases from J; junction bases left unmatched: 6. The CDR3 contains 14 residues.

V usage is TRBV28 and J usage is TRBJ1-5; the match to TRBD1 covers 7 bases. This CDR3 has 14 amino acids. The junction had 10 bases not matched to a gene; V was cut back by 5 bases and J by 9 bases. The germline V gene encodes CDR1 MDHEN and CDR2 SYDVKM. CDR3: CASSPRQGRRPQHF. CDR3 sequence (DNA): TGTGCCAGCAGTCCGCGACAGGGTCGGCGGCCCCAGCATTTT.

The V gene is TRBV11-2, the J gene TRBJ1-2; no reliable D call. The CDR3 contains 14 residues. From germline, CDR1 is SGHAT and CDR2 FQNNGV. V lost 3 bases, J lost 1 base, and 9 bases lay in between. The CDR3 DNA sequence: TGTGCCAGCAGCTTGGCAGGCGATAACTATGGCTACACCTTC. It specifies CASSLAGDNYGYTF.

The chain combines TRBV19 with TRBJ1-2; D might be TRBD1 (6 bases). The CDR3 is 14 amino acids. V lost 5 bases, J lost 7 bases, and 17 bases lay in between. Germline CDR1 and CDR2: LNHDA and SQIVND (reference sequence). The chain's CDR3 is CASSFLRGGGGYTF. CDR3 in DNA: TGTGCCAGTAGTTTCCTCAGGGGTGGTGGTGGCTACACCTTC.

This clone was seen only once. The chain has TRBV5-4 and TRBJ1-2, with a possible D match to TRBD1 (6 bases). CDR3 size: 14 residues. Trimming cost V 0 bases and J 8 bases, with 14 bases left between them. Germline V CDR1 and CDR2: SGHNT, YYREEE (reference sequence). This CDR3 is CASSLEGGARGYTF. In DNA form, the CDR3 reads TGTGCCAGCAGCTTGGAAGGGGGGGCCCGGGGCTACACCTTC.

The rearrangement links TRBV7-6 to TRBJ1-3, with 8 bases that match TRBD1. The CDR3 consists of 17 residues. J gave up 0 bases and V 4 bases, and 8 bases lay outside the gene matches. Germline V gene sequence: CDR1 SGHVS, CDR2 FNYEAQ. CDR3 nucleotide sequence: TGTGCCAGCAGCTCCCGACAGGGGTCAAACTCTGGAAACACCATATATTTT. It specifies CASSSRQGSNSGNTIYF.

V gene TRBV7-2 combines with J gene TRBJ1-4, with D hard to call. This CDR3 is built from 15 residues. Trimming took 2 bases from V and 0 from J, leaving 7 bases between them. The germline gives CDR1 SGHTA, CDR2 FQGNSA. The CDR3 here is CASSLNLATNEKLFF. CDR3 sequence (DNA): TGTGCCAGCAGCTTAAATTTAGCAACTAATGAAAAACTGTTTTTT.

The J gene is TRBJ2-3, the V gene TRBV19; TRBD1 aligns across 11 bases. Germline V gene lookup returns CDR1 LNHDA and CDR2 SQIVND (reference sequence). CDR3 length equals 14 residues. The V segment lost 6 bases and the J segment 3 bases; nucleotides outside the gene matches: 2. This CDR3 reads CASRDRGLTDTQYF. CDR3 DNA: TGTGCCAGTAGGGACAGGGGGCTGACAGATACGCAGTATTTT.

The CDR3 here is CARGRDRGRRDGYTF. The CDR3 nucleotides are TGTGCCAGGGGCCGGGACAGGGGACGGAGAGATGGCTACACCTTC. This chain connects TRBV6-4 to TRBJ1-2, with TRBD1 matching over 10 bases. V trimming: 9 bases; J trimming: 6 bases; junction bases outside the gene matches: 13. Germline V lookup: CDR1 MRHNA, CDR2 SNTAGT. The CDR3 loop spans 15 amino acids.

CDR3 bases: TGTGCCAGCAGCTTAGTTTCCCGGGTGAACACTGAAGCTTTCTTT. This gives the protein CASSLVSRVNTEAFF. This chain connects TRBV7-2 to TRBJ1-1, with D unresolved. Per the germline V gene, CDR1 is SGHTA and CDR2 is FQGNSA. The CDR3 extends over 15 amino acids. V was pared by 1 base and J by 0 bases, with 9 bases between.

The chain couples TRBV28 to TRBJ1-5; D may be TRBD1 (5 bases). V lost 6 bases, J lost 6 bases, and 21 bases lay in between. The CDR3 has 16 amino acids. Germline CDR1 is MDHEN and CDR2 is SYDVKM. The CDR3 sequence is CASSGPSGGGGQPQHF. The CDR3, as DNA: TGTGCCAGCAGCGGACCCTCGGGGGGTGGAGGTCAGCCCCAGCATTTT.

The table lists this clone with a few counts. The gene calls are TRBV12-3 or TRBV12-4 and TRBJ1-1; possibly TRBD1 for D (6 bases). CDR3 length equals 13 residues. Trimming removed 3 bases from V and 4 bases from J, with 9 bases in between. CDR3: CASSFQGSTEAFF. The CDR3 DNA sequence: TGTGCCAGCAGTTTCCAGGGGAGCACTGAAGCTTTCTTT.

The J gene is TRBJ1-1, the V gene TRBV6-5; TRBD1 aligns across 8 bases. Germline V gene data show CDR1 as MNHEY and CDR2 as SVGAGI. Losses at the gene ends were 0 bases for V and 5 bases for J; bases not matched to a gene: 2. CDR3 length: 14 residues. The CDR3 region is CASSYSTGETEAFF. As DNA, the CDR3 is TGTGCCAGCAGTTACTCGACAGGGGAAACTGAAGCTTTCTTT.

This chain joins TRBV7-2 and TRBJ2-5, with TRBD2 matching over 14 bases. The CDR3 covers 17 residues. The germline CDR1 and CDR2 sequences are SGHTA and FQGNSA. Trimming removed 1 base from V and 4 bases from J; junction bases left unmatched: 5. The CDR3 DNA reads TGTGCCAGCAGCTTAGGACTAGCGGGGGGGCCAGGAGAGACCCAGTACTTC. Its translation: CASSLGLAGGPGETQYF. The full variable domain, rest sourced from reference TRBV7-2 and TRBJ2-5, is GAGVSQSPSNKVTEKGKDVELRCDPISGHTALYWYRQSLGQGLEFLIYFQGNSAPDKSGLPSDRFSAERTGGSVSTLTIQRTQQEDSAVYLCASSLGLAGGPGETQYFGPGTRLLVL.

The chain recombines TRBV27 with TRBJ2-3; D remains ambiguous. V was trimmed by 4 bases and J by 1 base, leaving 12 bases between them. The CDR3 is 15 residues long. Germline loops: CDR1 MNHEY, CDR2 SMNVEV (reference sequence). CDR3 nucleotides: TGTGCCAGCAGTTCCACGATTAGCCGCACAGATACGCAGTATTTT. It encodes CASSSTISRTDTQYF.